One and the same sample provided the 9 T cell receptor beta chains below, sequenced in a study of blood T cell repertoires in COVID-19. Sequenced by immunoSEQ multiplex PCR; TCRdb stores in-frame clones only, minus some. The data contain 150,000 or so clones, around 90% of them singletons. Sequences were obtained from PBMCs or T cells enriched from blood (not recorded which). The receptor set was obtained from a woman between 35 and 50 years old who had been exposed to COVID-19.

CDR3 sequence (DNA): TGCGCCAGCAGCCCCGGGACAGGGGGCTTATACGAGCAGTACTTC. Its protein product is CASSPGTGGLYEQYF. The chain joins TRBV5-1 to TRBJ2-7, with 12 bases fitting TRBD1. With 4 bases clipped from V and 4 bases from J, the junction kept 6 bases outside the gene matches. Germline V CDR1 and CDR2: SGHRS, YFSETQ. This CDR3 region has 15 residues. Supplemented by reference TRBV5-1 and TRBJ2-7, the full variable domain reads KAGVTQTPRYLIKTRGQQVTLSCSPISGHRSVSWYQQTPGQGLQFLFEYFSETQRNKGNFPGRFSGRQFSNSRSEMNVSTLELGDSALYLCASSPGTGGLYEQYFGPGTRLTVT.

In this sample, this clone turned up once. The V call is TRBV13, the J call TRBJ2-7; 11 nucleotides line up with TRBD2. Unmatched junction bases numbered 4, after V lost 5 bases and J lost 7 bases. The CDR3 runs to 13 residues. CDR1 and CDR2 (germline): PRHDT, FYEKMQ (reference sequence). CDR3 region: CASSTLAGAEQYF. The CDR3 DNA reads as TGTGCCAGCAGCACACTAGCGGGAGCAGAGCAGTACTTC.

The chain links TRBV5-1 to TRBJ2-1; 13 bases are shared with TRBD2. Germline loops: CDR1 SGHRS, CDR2 YFSETQ. The J segment lost 6 bases and the V segment lost 4 bases, leaving 7 bases of the junction unmatched. This CDR3 comprises 16 residues. Written as DNA, the CDR3 is TGCGCCAGCAGCCTGGACGGACTAGCGGGGGTCAATGAGCAGTTCTTC. This sequence encodes CASSLDGLAGVNEQFF.

This chain joins TRBV6-5 and TRBJ1-6; D may be TRBD1 (5 bases). The V gene lost 2 bases and the J gene lost 9 bases, with 11 bases spanning the gap. The V gene's germline CDR1 is MNHEY and CDR2 SVGAGI. This CDR3 spans 14 amino acids. The CDR3 loop is CASSYETRGSPLHF. In DNA, the CDR3 is TGTGCCAGCAGTTACGAGACAAGGGGTTCACCCCTCCACTTT.

The chain carries TRBV21-1 and TRBJ1-3; TRBD1 is taken as the D call from the table, unchecked against the DNA. TRBV21-1 constitutes a pseudogene. This CDR3 contains 17 residues. CDR3 DNA sequence: TGTGCCAGCAGCAAACTGAAACAGGGCGGACTGGGAAACACCATATATTTT. It translates to CASSKLKQGGLGNTIYF.

This clone came up once. This rearrangement joins TRBV2 to TRBJ1-5; D perhaps matches TRBD1 (5 bases). V was clipped by 6 bases and J by 2 bases, with 8 bases between them. CDR1 is SNHLY and CDR2 is FYNNEI in the germline V gene. The CDR3 totals 13 residues. CDR3 loop: CASRGRGNQPQHF. The CDR3 coding sequence is TGTGCCAGCAGGGGGCGAGGCAATCAGCCCCAGCATTTT.

The chain is built from TRBV5-1 and TRBJ2-1, with TRBD1 as a possible D gene (6 bases). Germline CDR1 reads SGHRS; CDR2 reads YFSETQ. The length of the CDR3 is 14 residues. The germline V and J ends were trimmed by 6 bases and 10 bases, with 20 bases remaining between them. The CDR3 loop reads CASTPGANSWEQFF. The CDR3 DNA follows: TGCGCCAGCACCCCAGGGGCCAACAGTTGGGAGCAGTTCTTC. The full variable domain, with the rest looked up from reference TRBV5-1 and TRBJ2-1, is KAGVTQTPRYLIKTRGQQVTLSCSPISGHRSVSWYQQTPGQGLQFLFEYFSETQRNKGNFPGRFSGRQFSNSRSEMNVSTLELGDSALYLCASTPGANSWEQFFGPGTRLTVL.

The CDR3 region has the DNA TGTGCCATCAGTGAGGAGCCCGGCACAGATACGCAGTATTTT. It yields the protein CAISEEPGTDTQYF. The chain joins TRBV10-3 to TRBJ2-3, with D unclear. This CDR3 spans 14 amino acids. The V gene's germline CDR1 is ENHRY and CDR2 SYGVKD. Trimming took off 2 bases at V and 1 base at J, with 7 bases between the two ends.

J is TRBJ1-4 and V is TRBV4-3, with TRBD1 matching over 9 bases. Germline V gene data show CDR1 as LGHNA and CDR2 as YSLEER. J lost 4 bases, V lost 1 base, and 1 base had no gene match. The CDR3 runs 15 residues. This CDR3 is CASSQGQGGNEKLFF. The CDR3 nucleotides are TGCGCCAGCAGCCAAGGACAGGGGGGTAATGAAAAACTGTTTTTT.